These 11 T cell receptor beta chains were all obtained from the same sample, sequenced in a study of T cells after yellow fever vaccination. Each CDR3 protein gets one entry after TCRdb re-called the 5' RACE reads with MiXCR. Of approximately 580,000 distinct CDR3 sequences in the sample, 17% were seen once. Sequences were derived from PBMCs, sampled 5 days after the first yellow fever vaccination. Every receptor here comes from a man younger than 30 who received the YFV17D yellow fever vaccine.

The gene calls are TRBV7-2 and TRBJ2-7; 8 bases are shared with TRBD1. The CDR3 totals 16 residues. Germline V gene data show CDR1 as SGHTA and CDR2 as FQGNSA. The junction had 6 bases not matched to a gene; V was cut back by 0 bases and J by 2 bases. As DNA, the CDR3 is TGTGCCAGCAGCTTAGCGTCAGGGGGCTCACCCTACGAGCAGTACTTC. This encodes CASSLASGGSPYEQYF.

A few counts support this clonotype. The chain couples TRBV6-1 to TRBJ1-6, with TRBD1 as a possible D gene (5 bases). CDR3 length: 18 amino acids. Germline V lookup: CDR1 MNHNS, CDR2 SASEGT. The V and J ends lost 5 bases and 0 bases respectively, with 17 bases between them. CDR3 residues: CASSINRDSSSYNSPLHF. CDR3 DNA: TGTGCCAGCAGTATAAACCGGGACTCAAGCTCCTATAATTCACCCCTCCACTTT.

This clonotype has only a few counts. The chain carries TRBV4-1 and TRBJ2-5, with D perhaps matching TRBD2 (5 bases). With 3 bases removed from V and 5 bases from J, the gap between germline ends came to 16 bases. The CDR3 has 15 residues. Germline CDR1 reads MGHRA; CDR2 reads YSYEKL. Written as DNA, the CDR3 is TGCGCCAGCAGCCAGTTGGGGAGTAGAGAGGAGACCCAGTACTTC. Amino acids: CASSQLGSREETQYF.

The count of this clonotype is one. The gene calls are TRBV4-1 and TRBJ2-7; a possible D gene is TRBD1 (5 bases). Per the germline V gene, CDR1 is MGHRA and CDR2 is YSYEKL. The V and J ends lost 2 bases and 3 bases respectively, with 26 bases between them. This CDR3 has 19 amino acids. The CDR3 nucleotides are TGCGCCAGCAGCCAACAAGAGAGGCTTACAGGAAAAGGCAGCTACGAGCAGTACTTC. It is translated as CASSQQERLTGKGSYEQYF.

The chain is built from TRBV27 and TRBJ1-6; tentative D call: TRBD1 (5 bases). This CDR3 region has 16 residues. Germline assignment: CDR1 MNHEY and CDR2 SMNVEV (reference sequence). V lost 3 bases, J lost 0 bases, and 9 bases lay in between. Written as DNA, the CDR3 is TGTGCCAGCAGTTTTCAGGGCCACTCCTATAATTCACCCCTCCACTTT. This gives the protein CASSFQGHSYNSPLHF.

The rearrangement links TRBV7-3 to TRBJ1-1, with no clear D. Germline CDR1 reads SGHTA; CDR2 reads FQGTGA. This CDR3 comprises 15 residues. The V and J ends lost 4 bases and 8 bases respectively, with 20 bases between them. CDR3 residues: CASSSAPGDFREAFF. In nucleotides, the CDR3 is TGTGCCAGCAGCTCGGCACCGGGAGATTTTCGGGAAGCTTTCTTT.

The gene calls are TRBV29-1 and TRBJ1-2; D may be TRBD1 (5 bases). This CDR3 contains 14 residues. Germline V lookup: CDR1 SQVTM, CDR2 ANQGSEA. V lost 0 bases and J lost 8, with 16 bases in between. DNA for the CDR3: TGCAGCGTTGAAGAGACAGTGAGGCGATCAGGCTACACCTTC. Protein product: CSVEETVRRSGYTF.

The chain links TRBV5-1 to TRBJ2-2, with TRBD2 identical over 7 bases. This CDR3 has 13 residues. Germline values: CDR1 SGHRS, CDR2 YFSETQ. Trimming cost V 3 bases and J 9 bases; bases outside gene matches: 5. The CDR3 region has the DNA TGCGCCAGCAGCTGGACTAGTCTGCGGGAGCTGTTTTTT. Translation gives CASSWTSLRELFF.

This clonotype was found many times. V and J are TRBV12-3 or TRBV12-4 and TRBJ1-2, with no clear D. The CDR3 length is 13 residues. The V and J ends lost 1 base and 4 bases respectively, with 7 bases between them. The CDR3 region has the DNA TGTGCCAGCAGTTTAGTGGAAGGCTATGGCTACACCTTC. It translates to CASSLVEGYGYTF.

This clonotype appeared a few times. V is TRBV6-6 and J is TRBJ2-7; possible D gene TRBD1, 6 bases. This CDR3 is 11 amino acids long. The V end lost 2 bases, the J end lost 9 bases, and 8 bases lay between the germline ends. CDR1 MNHNY and CDR2 SVGAGI come from the germline V gene (reference sequence). DNA of the CDR3: TGTGCCAGCAGTTACCAAGGGGGGCAGTACGTC. It is translated as CASSYQGGQYV.

Ten or more counts support this clonotype. This chain connects TRBV3-1 to TRBJ2-1, with D possibly TRBD2 on 5 matching bases. Germline CDR1 and CDR2: LGHDT and YNNKEL (reference sequence). With 1 base removed from V and 6 bases from J, the gap between germline ends came to 7 bases. This CDR3 is built from 13 residues. CDR3 sequence reads: CASSQASGNEQFF. In nucleotides, the CDR3 is TGTGCCAGCAGCCAAGCAAGCGGCAATGAGCAGTTCTTC.